One sample yielded the 27 T cell receptor beta chains listed below, sequenced in a study of Ad26.COV2.S vaccination and SARS-CoV-2 variants. Here immunoSEQ multiplex PCR was the method, and the copy in TCRdb shows in-frame clones only, minus some. The data show some 320,000 clones, around 83% seen once. Treatment: roughly 19 received Ad26.COV2.S at low or high dose, single or two shots; 5 received placebo; per-sample allocation not given. It was on day 63 after the first vaccine or placebo injection that samples were taken. The sequences come from peripheral blood, collected in a trial of Ad26.COV2.S vaccine versus placebo. The receptor source for this set is a person aged 18-65 years who received the Ad26.COV2.S COVID-19 vaccine or a placebo.

A single count supports this clone. This rearrangement joins TRBV5-1 to TRBJ2-3, with D possibly matching TRBD2 (7 bases). The V and J ends lost 1 base and 0 bases respectively, with 12 bases between them. This CDR3 has 16 residues. In germline, CDR1 is SGHRS, CDR2 YFSETQ. The CDR3 DNA follows: TGCGCCAGCAGCTTGAGAGGGGGGGCTAGCACAGATACGCAGTATTTT. Amino acid sequence: CASSLRGGASTDTQYF.

The chain has TRBV5-1 and TRBJ2-1; 9 bases are a match to TRBD1. Per germline, CDR1 SGHRS and CDR2 YFSETQ. The CDR3 extends over 15 amino acids. J gave up 9 bases and V 0 bases, and 7 bases lay outside the gene matches. CDR3 in DNA: TGCGCCAGCAGCTTGGTGACAGGGGGTGAGGGTGAGCAGTTCTTC. As protein: CASSLVTGGEGEQFF.

The rearrangement links TRBV3-1 (or the pseudogene TRBV3-2) to TRBJ2-7; 13 bases are shared with TRBD2. The CDR3 spans 17 residues. Germline loops: CDR1 LGHDT, CDR2 YNNKEL (reference sequence). V shed 2 bases and J 2 bases; nucleotides not matched to a gene: 6. This CDR3 reads CASSQMGTSGVPYEQYF. The CDR3 coding sequence is TGTGCCAGCAGCCAAATGGGGACTAGCGGGGTCCCCTACGAGCAGTACTTC.

The chain employs TRBV7-9 and TRBJ2-1; 13 positions match TRBD2. The CDR3 runs to 18 residues. Germline V gene sequence: CDR1 SEHNR, CDR2 FQNEAQ (reference sequence). J gave up 3 bases and V 5 bases, and 10 bases lay outside the gene matches. CDR3: CASSAPGGLAGVYNEQFF. The CDR3 DNA reads as TGTGCCAGCAGCGCCCCGGGTGGACTAGCGGGGGTCTACAATGAGCAGTTCTTC. Full variable domain (rest looked up from reference TRBV7-9 and TRBJ2-1): DTGVSQNPRHKITKRGQNVTFRCDPISEHNRLYWYRQTLGQGPEFLTYFQNEAQLEKSRLLSDRFSAERPKGSFSTLEIQRTEQGDSAMYLCASSAPGGLAGVYNEQFFGPGTRLTVL.

V usage is TRBV5-6 and J usage is TRBJ2-5; D tentatively reads TRBD1 or TRBD2 (5 bases each). Germline CDR1 reads SGHDT; CDR2 reads YYEEEE. V lost 0 bases to trimming and J lost 7 bases, with 16 bases between them. CDR3 length: 15 amino acids. CDR3 in DNA: TGTGCCAGCAGCTTGGGGGGGACCTCAAGAGGGACCCAGTACTTC. Encoded protein: CASSLGGTSRGTQYF.

This clone was counted a few times. The V gene is TRBV2, the J gene TRBJ1-1; the D gene is possibly TRBD1 (6 bases). V gave up 4 bases and J gave up 7 bases, with 22 bases separating them. Germline CDR1 SNHLY, CDR2 FYNNEI. This CDR3 has 16 amino acids. The CDR3 nucleotides read TGTGCCAGCAGTGCCCTTTCGGGGGGCCGGCTGAATGAAGCTTTCTTT. Residues: CASSALSGGRLNEAFF. The entire variable domain, with the rest obtained from reference TRBV2 and TRBJ1-1, is as follows: EPEVTQTPSHQVTQMGQEVILRCVPISNHLYFYWYRQILGQKVEFLVSFYNNEISEKSEIFDDQFSVERPDGSNFTLKIRSTKLEDSAMYFCASSALSGGRLNEAFFGQGTRLTVV.

V usage is TRBV15 and J usage is TRBJ1-2, with 9 positions matching TRBD1. Germline V gene lookup returns CDR1 LNHNV and CDR2 YYDKDF (reference sequence). J was trimmed by 5 bases and V by 3 bases; bases with no gene match: 4. CDR3 length equals 14 residues. CDR3 region: CATSRDRGVYGYTF. In DNA, the CDR3 is TGTGCCACCAGCAGGGACAGGGGCGTATATGGCTACACCTTC.

The chain combines TRBV5-4 with TRBJ1-1; D is undetermined. The CDR3 contains 14 residues. CDR1 is SGHNT and CDR2 is YYREEE in the germline V gene (reference sequence). V was pared by 0 bases and J by 1 base, with 7 bases between. CDR3 region: CASSLESANTEAFF. Here the CDR3 DNA reads TGTGCCAGCAGCTTGGAATCCGCGAACACTGAAGCTTTCTTT.

The CDR3 DNA follows: TGTGCCACCAGCCCCCGACTTTACACCTACGAGCAGTACTTC. It is translated as CATSPRLYTYEQYF. The chain has TRBV15 and TRBJ2-7; D is uncertain. Trimming removed 5 bases at V and 2 bases at J, with 13 bases between. CDR1 and CDR2 (germline): LNHNV, YYDKDF (reference sequence). The CDR3 runs to 14 residues.

This sequence joins TRBV29-1 and TRBJ1-1, with 9 positions matching TRBD1. The V gene's germline CDR1 is SQVTM and CDR2 ANQGSEA. Trimming cost V 7 bases and J 3 bases; bases outside gene matches: 9. CDR3 length equals 14 residues. The CDR3 sequence: CSGIQGARDTEAFF. CDR3 coding DNA: TGCAGCGGTATACAGGGGGCGCGGGACACTGAAGCTTTCTTT.

The chain employs TRBV29-1 and TRBJ2-3; 8 bases line up with TRBD1. V was pared by 6 bases and J by 3 bases, with 2 bases of the junction left unmatched. This CDR3 comprises 12 residues. From germline, CDR1 is SQVTM and CDR2 ANQGSEA. The CDR3, as DNA: TGCAGCGTGGGACAGGTAACAGATACGCAGTATTTT. It encodes CSVGQVTDTQYF.

This sequence joins TRBV7-2 and TRBJ1-4; weak D call: TRBD1 (5 bases). Between the trimmed V and J ends, which lost 2 bases and 7 bases, there was a span of 11 bases. The CDR3 sequence is 14 residues long. Germline CDR1 is SGHTA and CDR2 is FQGNSA. The CDR3 here is CASSLSRDGEKLFF. CDR3 nucleotides: TGTGCCAGCAGCTTAAGCAGGGATGGTGAAAAACTGTTTTTT.

This clone was detected only a few times. The V call is TRBV7-9, the J call TRBJ1-6; D is ambiguous. Germline lookup yields CDR1 SEHNR and CDR2 FQNEAQ (reference sequence). The CDR3 is made up of 18 amino acids. The V gene lost 2 bases and the J gene lost 0 bases, with 14 bases spanning the gap. CDR3 coding DNA: TGTGCCAGCAGCTTAAGTAGGGCCGGAGGCTCCTATAATTCACCCCTCCACTTT. This gives the protein CASSLSRAGGSYNSPLHF.

The chain links TRBV18 to TRBJ1-4; no clear D. Trimming cost V 5 bases and J 0 bases, with 13 bases left between them. The germline V gene encodes CDR1 KGHSH and CDR2 LQKENI. There are 16 residues in the CDR3. The CDR3 bases are TGTGCCAGCTCAGACGAGGGTAGAGCAACTAATGAAAAACTGTTTTTT. Its translation is CASSDEGRATNEKLFF.

The chain's CDR3 is CASSLDRPPMAQYF. CDR3 DNA sequence: TGCGCCAGCAGTCTGGACAGGCCTCCAATGGCGCAGTATTTT. This chain joins TRBV5-1 and TRBJ2-3, with 7 bases identical to TRBD1. V lost 5 bases to trimming and J lost 10 bases; unmatched junction nucleotides: 13. Germline V CDR1 and CDR2: SGHRS, YFSETQ. The CDR3 length is 14 residues.

The J gene is TRBJ1-5, the V gene TRBV7-9; 9 bases agree with TRBD1. The CDR3 length is 16 residues. From germline, CDR1 is SEHNR and CDR2 FQNEAQ (reference sequence). J lost 2 bases, V lost 4 bases, and 6 bases had no gene match. The CDR3 sequence: CASSSMTGGGNQPQHF. DNA of the CDR3: TGTGCCAGCAGCTCTATGACAGGGGGGGGCAATCAGCCCCAGCATTTT.

The chain combines TRBV15 with TRBJ1-4; D remains unclear. Germline V gene data show CDR1 as LNHNV and CDR2 as YYDKDF (reference sequence). This CDR3 comprises 16 residues. V was cut by 1 base and J by 5 bases, with 14 bases left in between. As DNA, the CDR3 is TGTGCCACCAGCAGAGTGGGGATCCAGACGAATGAAAAACTGTTTTTT. It translates to CATSRVGIQTNEKLFF. Looking up the rest from reference TRBV15 and TRBJ1-4 gives the full variable domain: DAMVIQNPRYQVTQFGKPVTLSCSQTLNHNVMYWYQQKSSQAPKLLFHYYDKDFNNEADTPDNFQSRRPNTSFCFLDIRSPGLGDTAMYLCATSRVGIQTNEKLFFGSGTQLSVL.

This sequence joins TRBV18 and TRBJ1-3; D may be TRBD1 (5 bases). The germline gives CDR1 KGHSH, CDR2 LQKENI. The CDR3 sequence is 12 residues long. V was pared by 6 bases and J by 5 bases, with 8 bases between. The CDR3, as DNA: TGTGCCAGCTCCCCGGGGCGAAACACCATATATTTT. This encodes CASSPGRNTIYF.

This chain joins TRBV6-2 or TRBV6-3 and TRBJ1-5; D is perhaps TRBD1 (5 bases). V lost 5 bases and J 9 bases, leaving 8 bases between the germline ends. CDR1 is MNHEY, CDR2 SVGEGT, per germline. The CDR3 has 11 amino acids. CDR3 protein: CASSQGAPQHF. The CDR3 bases are TGTGCCAGCAGTCAGGGCGCGCCCCAGCATTTT.

The chain combines TRBV6-5 with TRBJ1-1, with TRBD1 matching over 7 bases. Germline V gene data show CDR1 as MNHEY and CDR2 as SVGAGI. J lost 7 bases, V lost 0 bases, and 8 bases had no gene match. This CDR3 contains 15 residues. The CDR3 spells CASSYSGQVLGEAFF. For the CDR3, the DNA is TGTGCCAGCAGTTACTCTGGACAGGTGTTGGGTGAAGCTTTCTTT.

V gene TRBV2 combines with J gene TRBJ2-3; 7 bases map to TRBD1. V shed 8 bases, J shed 3 bases, and the junction held 11 bases outside the gene matches. The CDR3 spans 15 residues. CDR1 SNHLY and CDR2 FYNNEI come from the germline V gene. The CDR3 bases are TGTGCCAGCTCCGACAGGGATTGGAAAACAGATACGCAGTATTTT. Its protein product is CASSDRDWKTDTQYF.

This clone was detected once. The chain links TRBV2 to TRBJ1-1; unclear D gene. Germline CDR1 is SNHLY and CDR2 is FYNNEI. The CDR3 length is 13 residues. Trimming shortened V by 7 bases and J by 1 base, and 10 bases separated the two germline ends. This chain's CDR3 is CASTSLGNTEAFF. The CDR3, as DNA: TGTGCCAGCACCTCCTTAGGGAACACTGAAGCTTTCTTT.

Points on this clone: This sample also contains other DNA sequences that code for the same CDR3. The gene calls are TRBV3-1 (or the pseudogene TRBV3-2) and TRBJ2-7; 8 positions agree with TRBD2. Germline loops: CDR1 LGHDT, CDR2 YNNKEL (reference sequence). The CDR3 spans 14 residues. With 0 bases clipped from V and 4 bases from J, the junction kept 2 bases outside the gene matches. CDR3 protein: CASSQDGGGYEQYF. The CDR3 nucleotides read TGTGCCAGCAGCCAAGATGGCGGGGGGTACGAGCAGTACTTC.

The V call is TRBV7-8, the J call TRBJ1-5; TRBD1 matches 8 bases. This CDR3 is built from 21 residues. CDR1 is SGHVS, CDR2 FQNEAQ, per germline. V was clipped by 1 base and J by 3 bases; unmatched bases: 20. The CDR3 bases are TGTGCCAGCAGCTTAGAGGGTTGGCAGGGGGCGCTGAGGAACTTCAATCAGCCCCAGCATTTT. Its translation is CASSLEGWQGALRNFNQPQHF.

V gene TRBV10-3 combines with J gene TRBJ1-5; 7 bases align to TRBD1. This CDR3 spans 16 amino acids. V was pared by 3 bases and J by 0 bases, with 5 bases of the junction left unmatched. Per the germline V gene, CDR1 is ENHRY and CDR2 is SYGVKD. DNA of the CDR3: TGTGCCATCAGTGATTCGACAGGGAATAGCAATCAGCCCCAGCATTTT. Amino acid sequence: CAISDSTGNSNQPQHF.

This clone was observed once. The rearrangement joins TRBV18 to TRBJ1-5, with D possibly matching TRBD1 (5 bases). With 5 bases removed from V and 3 bases from J, the gap between germline ends came to 11 bases. Germline CDR1 KGHSH, CDR2 LQKENI. This CDR3 comprises 14 residues. The CDR3 protein is CASSIDSSNQPQHF. The CDR3 DNA reads TGTGCCAGCTCAATCGACAGTTCCAATCAGCCCCAGCATTTT.

This chain joins TRBV6-5 and TRBJ1-2; D not certain. V lost 2 bases, J lost 4 bases, and 11 bases lay in between. From germline, CDR1 is MNHEY and CDR2 SVGAGI. There are 14 residues in the CDR3. The CDR3 region has the DNA TGTGCCAGCAGTTACACGGCAGGCTCCTATGGCTACACCTTC. Translation: CASSYTAGSYGYTF.